The TCR beta chain described here comes from a study of T cell responses to AZD1222 COVID-19 vaccine. Points from the study as a whole: Only after the peak T cell response were repertoires sampled. With two AZD1222 doses given, Spike-specific TCR breadth and depth both rose.

Measured with immunoSEQ multiplex PCR; TCRdb has only the in-frame clones, and not every one. The top ten hold around 4.9% of the sample, which has roughly 150,000 clones, nearly 90% seen once. Worth noting for this clone: Its specificity is not known.

V gave up 0 bases and J gave up 3 bases, with 12 bases separating them. Germline assignment: CDR1 ENHRY and CDR2 SYGVKD. CDR3 length: 16 residues. The rearrangement joins TRBV10-3 to TRBJ1-5; D is unclear. The receptor was isolated from an adult in good health. The sequencing used peripheral blood, collected on day 0 of AZD1222 vaccination. The CDR3 loop reads CAISESSGALNQPQHF. Written as DNA, the CDR3 is TGTGCCATCAGTGAGTCGTCAGGAGCTCTCAATCAGCCCCAGCATTTT.